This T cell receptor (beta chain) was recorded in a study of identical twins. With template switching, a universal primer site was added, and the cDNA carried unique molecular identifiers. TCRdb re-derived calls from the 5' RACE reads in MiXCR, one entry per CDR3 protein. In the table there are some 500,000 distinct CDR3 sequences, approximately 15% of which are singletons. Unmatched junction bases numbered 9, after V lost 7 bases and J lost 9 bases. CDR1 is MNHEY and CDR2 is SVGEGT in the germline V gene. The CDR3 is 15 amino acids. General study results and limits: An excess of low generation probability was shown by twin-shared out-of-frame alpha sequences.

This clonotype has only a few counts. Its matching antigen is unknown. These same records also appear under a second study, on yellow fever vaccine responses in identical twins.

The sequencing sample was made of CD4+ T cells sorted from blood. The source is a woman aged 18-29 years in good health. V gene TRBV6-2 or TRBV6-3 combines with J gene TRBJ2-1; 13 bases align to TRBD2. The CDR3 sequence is CASTQLAGGHPEQFF. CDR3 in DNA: TGTGCCAGCACTCAACTAGCGGGAGGGCACCCTGAGCAGTTCTTC.